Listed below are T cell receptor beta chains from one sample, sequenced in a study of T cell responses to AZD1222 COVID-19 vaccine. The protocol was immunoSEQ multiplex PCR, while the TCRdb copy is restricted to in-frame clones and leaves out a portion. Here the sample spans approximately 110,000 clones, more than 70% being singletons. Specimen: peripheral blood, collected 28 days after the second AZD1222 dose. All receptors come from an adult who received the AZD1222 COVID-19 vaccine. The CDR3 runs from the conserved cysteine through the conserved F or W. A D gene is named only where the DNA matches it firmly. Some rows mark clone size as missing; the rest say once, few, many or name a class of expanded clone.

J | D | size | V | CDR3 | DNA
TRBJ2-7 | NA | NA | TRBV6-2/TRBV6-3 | CASSTAWDGAKLYEQYF | TGTGCCAGCAGTACCGCCTGGGACGGGGCAAAGCTCTACGAGCAGTACTTC
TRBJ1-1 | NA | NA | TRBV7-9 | CASSSGVLLMNTEAFF | TGTGCCAGCAGCTCGGGAGTACTTTTGATGAACACTGAAGCTTTCTTT
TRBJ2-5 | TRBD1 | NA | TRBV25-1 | CASSNRGPETQYF | TGTGCCAGCAGTAACAGGGGGCCAGAGACCCAGTACTTC
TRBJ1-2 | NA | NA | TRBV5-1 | CASSLGPGGENGYTF | TGCGCCAGCAGCTTGGGGCCTGGAGGGGAGAACGGCTACACCTTC
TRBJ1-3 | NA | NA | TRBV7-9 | CATRQDLSGNTIYF | TGTGCCACAAGACAGGACCTCTCTGGAAACACCATATATTTT
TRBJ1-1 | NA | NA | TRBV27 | CASLGLFRSTPNTEAFF | TGTGCCAGCCTGGGCCTTTTTAGATCAACCCCGAACACTGAAGCTTTCTTT
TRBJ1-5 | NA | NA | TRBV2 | CASSESVRAGNQPQHF | TGTGCCAGCAGTGAATCCGTCAGGGCAGGCAATCAGCCCCAGCATTTT
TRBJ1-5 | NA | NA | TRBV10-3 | CAISEINGEQPQHF | TGTGCCATCAGTGAAATCAACGGGGAGCAGCCCCAGCATTTT
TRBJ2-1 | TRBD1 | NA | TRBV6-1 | CASSAPNRDRGDHEQFF | TGTGCCAGCAGTGCCCCGAACCGGGACAGGGGGGATCATGAGCAGTTCTTC
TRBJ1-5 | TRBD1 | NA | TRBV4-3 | CASSQTYDRGIFNQPQHF | TGCGCCAGCAGCCAAACATATGACAGGGGGATTTTCAATCAGCCCCAGCATTTT
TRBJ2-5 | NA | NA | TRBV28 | CASSFPRETQYF | TGTGCCAGCAGTTTTCCTCGGGAGACCCAGTACTTC
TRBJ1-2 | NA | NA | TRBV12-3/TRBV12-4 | CASSFSAGAGYTF | TGTGCCAGCAGTTTCTCGGCAGGGGCAGGCTACACCTTC
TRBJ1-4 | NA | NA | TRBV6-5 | CASRRQSTNEKLFF | TGTGCCAGCAGGCGGCAGTCAACTAATGAAAAACTGTTTTTT
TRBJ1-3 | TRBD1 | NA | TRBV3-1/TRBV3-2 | CASSQVVGQGYLSRNTIYF | TGTGCCAGCAGCCAAGTAGTGGGACAGGGATATCTGTCAAGAAACACCATATATTTT
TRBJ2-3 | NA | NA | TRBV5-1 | CASSLDGGGGTDTQYF | TGCGCCAGCAGCTTGGACGGGGGAGGCGGCACAGATACGCAGTATTTT
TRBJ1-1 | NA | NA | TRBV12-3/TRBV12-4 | CASRWTRQAFF | TGTGCCAGCAGGTGGACCCGCCAGGCTTTCTTT
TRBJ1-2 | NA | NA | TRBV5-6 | CASSFSEDGYTF | TGTGCCAGCAGCTTTTCAGAAGATGGCTACACCTTC
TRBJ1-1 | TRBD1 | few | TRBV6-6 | CASSPLPGQGWNTEAFF | TGTGCCAGCAGTCCGCTCCCGGGACAGGGGTGGAACACTGAAGCTTTCTTT
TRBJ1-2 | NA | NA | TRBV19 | CASSIYGVRGGTYGYTF | TGTGCCAGTAGTATATATGGCGTCAGGGGAGGAACTTATGGCTACACCTTC
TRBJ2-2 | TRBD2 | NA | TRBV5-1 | CASKPTSGASKAGELFF | TGCGCCAGCAAGCCGACTAGCGGAGCATCCAAGGCCGGGGAGCTGTTTTTT
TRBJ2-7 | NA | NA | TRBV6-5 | CASGVGGKASYEQYF | TGTGCCAGCGGGGTTGGGGGAAAGGCCTCCTACGAGCAGTACTTC
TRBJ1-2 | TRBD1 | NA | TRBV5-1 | CASRSQGEDGYTF | TGCGCCAGCAGAAGTCAGGGGGAGGATGGCTACACCTTC
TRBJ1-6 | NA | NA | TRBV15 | CATSRGQGLDNSPLHF | TGTGCCACCAGCAGAGGGCAGGGACTCGATAATTCACCCCTCCACTTT
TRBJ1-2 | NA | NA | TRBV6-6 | CAVEQGGSNYGYTF | TGTGCCGTGGAACAGGGTGGGTCTAACTATGGCTACACCTTC
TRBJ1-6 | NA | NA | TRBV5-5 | CASSLGPDGASPLHF | TGTGCCAGCAGCTTGGGGCCAGACGGGGCTTCACCCCTCCACTTT
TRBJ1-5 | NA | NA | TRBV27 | CASSLKRAGNQPQHF | TGTGCCAGCAGTTTAAAGAGGGCCGGCAATCAGCCCCAGCATTTT
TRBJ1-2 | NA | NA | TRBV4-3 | CASSQDLGGSGYGYTF | TGCGCCAGCAGCCAAGATTTGGGGGGCTCGGGCTATGGCTACACCTTC
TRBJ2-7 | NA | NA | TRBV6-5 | CASSRKLSSYEQYF | TGTGCCAGCAGCAGAAAGCTCAGCTCCTACGAGCAGTACTTC
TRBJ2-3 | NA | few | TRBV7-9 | CASSHKLADTQYF | TGTGCCAGCAGCCACAAGCTAGCAGATACGCAGTATTTT
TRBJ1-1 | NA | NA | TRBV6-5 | CASCEREQSNTEAFF | TGTGCCAGCTGCGAGCGGGAACAGAGCAACACTGAAGCTTTCTTT
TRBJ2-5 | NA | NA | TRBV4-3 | CASSQDLQGLGETQYF | TGCGCCAGCAGCCAAGATCTTCAGGGGCTTGGGGAGACCCAGTACTTC
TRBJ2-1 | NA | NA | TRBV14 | CASSQDFATGRNEQFF | TGTGCCAGCAGCCAAGATTTTGCGACAGGGAGGAATGAGCAGTTCTTC
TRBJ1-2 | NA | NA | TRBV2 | CASTDNSYGYTF | TGTGCCAGCACGGATAACTCCTATGGCTACACCTTC
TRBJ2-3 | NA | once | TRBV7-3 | CASSSSGATDTQYF | TGTGCCAGCAGCTCCTCGGGGGCCACAGATACGCAGTATTTT
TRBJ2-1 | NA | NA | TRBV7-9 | CASSSGPGAVGNEQFF | TGTGCCAGCAGCTCGGGACCCGGCGCGGTCGGCAATGAGCAGTTCTTC
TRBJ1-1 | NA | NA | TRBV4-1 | CASSQEAEAFF | TGCGCCAGCAGCCAGGAGGCTGAAGCTTTCTTT
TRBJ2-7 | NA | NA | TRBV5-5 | CASSLVSNTYEQYF | TGTGCCAGCAGCTTGGTCAGCAATACCTACGAGCAGTACTTC
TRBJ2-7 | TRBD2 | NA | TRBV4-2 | CASSRGLGRDEQYF | TGTGCCAGCAGCCGTGGGTTGGGGAGGGACGAGCAGTACTTC
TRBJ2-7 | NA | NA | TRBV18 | CASSPTYGVEQYF | TGTGCCAGCTCACCCACGTATGGGGTCGAGCAGTACTTC
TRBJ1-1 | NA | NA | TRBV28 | CASSLPLRAGMGAFF | TGTGCCAGCAGTTTGCCACTGCGGGCTGGAATGGGGGCTTTCTTT
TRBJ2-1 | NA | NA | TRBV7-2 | CASSRNQGGDEQFF | TGTGCCAGCAGCCGCAACCAAGGGGGGGATGAGCAGTTCTTC
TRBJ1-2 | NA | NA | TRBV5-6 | CASSYDSLKGRYGYTF | TGTGCCAGCAGCTACGACAGTCTCAAGGGGCGCTATGGCTACACCTTC
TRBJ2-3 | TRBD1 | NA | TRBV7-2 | CASSFPGQAIRDTQYF | TGTGCCAGCAGCTTCCCGGGACAGGCGATAAGGGATACGCAGTATTTT
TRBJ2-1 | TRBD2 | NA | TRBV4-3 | CASSRGGAGGQNEQFF | TGCGCCAGCAGCCGCGGGGGGGCGGGCGGACAAAATGAGCAGTTCTTC
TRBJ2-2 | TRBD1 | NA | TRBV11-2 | CASSSTGRGATNTGELFF | TGTGCCAGCAGCTCGACAGGGAGAGGGGCCACGAACACCGGGGAGCTGTTTTTT
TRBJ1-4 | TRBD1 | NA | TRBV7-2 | CASSYIQGGSEKLFF | TGTGCCAGCAGCTACATTCAGGGGGGAAGTGAAAAACTGTTTTTT
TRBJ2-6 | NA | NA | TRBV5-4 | CASSSGTYGANVLTF | TGTGCCAGCAGCTCCGGGACATATGGGGCCAACGTCCTGACTTTC
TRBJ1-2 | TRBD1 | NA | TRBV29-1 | CSVGGDRVSGYTF | TGCAGCGTCGGGGGTGACAGGGTCAGTGGCTACACCTTC
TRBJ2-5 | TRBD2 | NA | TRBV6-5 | CVTSGAGGQETQYF | TGTGTCACCTCAGGGGCGGGGGGACAAGAGACCCAGTACTTC
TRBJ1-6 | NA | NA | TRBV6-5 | CASSYSTDRATPLHF | TGTGCCAGCAGTTACTCGACCGACCGTGCTACACCCCTCCACTTT
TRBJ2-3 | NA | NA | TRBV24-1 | CATSDRASGTDTQYF | TGTGCCACCAGTGATAGGGCTAGCGGCACAGATACGCAGTATTTT
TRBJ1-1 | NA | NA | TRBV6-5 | CASRDSLGTEAFF | TGTGCCAGCAGGGACTCCCTCGGCACTGAAGCTTTCTTT
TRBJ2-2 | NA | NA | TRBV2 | CASREGPGELFF | TGTGCCAGCCGCGAGGGGCCCGGGGAGCTGTTTTTT
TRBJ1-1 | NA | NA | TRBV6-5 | CATLRGGGTEAFF | TGTGCCACGCTCCGCGGCGGGGGCACTGAAGCTTTCTTT